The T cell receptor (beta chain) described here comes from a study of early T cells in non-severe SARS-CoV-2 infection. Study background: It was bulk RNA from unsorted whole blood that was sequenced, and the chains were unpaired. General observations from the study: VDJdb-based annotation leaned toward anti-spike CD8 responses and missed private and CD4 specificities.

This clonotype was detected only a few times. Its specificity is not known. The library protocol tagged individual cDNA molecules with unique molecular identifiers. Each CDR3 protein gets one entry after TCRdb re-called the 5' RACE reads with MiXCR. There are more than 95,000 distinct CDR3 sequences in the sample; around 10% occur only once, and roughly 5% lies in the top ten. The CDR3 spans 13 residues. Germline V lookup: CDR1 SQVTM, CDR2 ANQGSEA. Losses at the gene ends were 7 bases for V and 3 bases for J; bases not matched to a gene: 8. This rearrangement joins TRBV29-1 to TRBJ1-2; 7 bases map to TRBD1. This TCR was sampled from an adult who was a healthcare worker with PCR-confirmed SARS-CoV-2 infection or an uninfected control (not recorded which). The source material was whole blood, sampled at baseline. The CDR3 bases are TGCAGCGCCCACAAGGGACAGCACTATGGCTACACCTTC. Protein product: CSAHKGQHYGYTF.